A single sample gave rise to the 27 T cell receptor beta chains below, sequenced in a study of blood T cell repertoires in COVID-19. Produced via immunoSEQ multiplex PCR; TCRdb's table is partial and in-frame only. The table records about 160,000 clones, roughly 85% of them present only once. The sample consisted of peripheral blood. The origin of the receptors is a human donor with acute or convalescent COVID-19. The donor label of this sample is uncertain.

The gene calls are TRBV7-6 and TRBJ1-1; D call uncertain. The CDR3 is 15 residues long. The V and J ends lost 1 base and 1 base respectively, with 10 bases between them. CDR1 is SGHVS, CDR2 FNYEAQ, per germline. The CDR3 loop is CASSLGGSWNTEAFF. CDR3 sequence (DNA): TGTGCCAGCAGCTTAGGCGGGAGCTGGAACACTGAAGCTTTCTTT.

In this sample, this clone turned up once. The chain joins TRBV4-3 to TRBJ1-2; 8 nucleotides align to TRBD1. Germline V lookup: CDR1 LGHNA, CDR2 YSLEER. This CDR3 region has 15 residues. V lost 4 bases and J lost 9; bases outside the gene matches: 13. DNA of the CDR3: TGCGCCAGCAGCCCCCAAAAGGACAGGGTGAATCGCTACACCTTC. It specifies CASSPQKDRVNRYTF.

This clone was detected a few times. Other DNA sequences within the sample encode an identical CDR3. The rearrangement links TRBV7-9 to TRBJ1-1, with a possible D match to TRBD1 (5 bases). The ends were cut back, 2 bases at V and 2 bases at J, with 6 bases in the middle. Germline loops: CDR1 SEHNR, CDR2 FQNEAQ (reference sequence). This CDR3 is built from 13 residues. This chain's CDR3 is CASSLQGNTEAFF. CDR3 DNA sequence: TGTGCCAGCAGCTTACAGGGAAACACTGAAGCTTTCTTT.

The chain recombines TRBV18 with TRBJ2-1; 7 bases line up with TRBD1. From germline, CDR1 is KGHSH and CDR2 LQKENI. V shed 8 bases, J shed 6 bases, and the junction held 13 bases outside the gene matches. This CDR3 is 15 amino acids long. CDR3 protein: CASTPYVQGSNEQFF. CDR3 coding DNA: TGTGCCAGCACGCCGTATGTACAGGGGTCCAATGAGCAGTTCTTC.

The rearrangement joins TRBV6-2 or TRBV6-3 to TRBJ1-1; possible D gene TRBD1, 5 bases. The CDR3 is 16 amino acids. CDR1 is MNHEY and CDR2 is SVGEGT in the germline V gene. Trimming cost V 0 bases and J 8 bases, with 19 bases left between them. CDR3 bases: TGTGCCAGCAGTTACTCGAATCAGGGCCGGGCGGTCGAAGCTTTCTTT. Translation: CASSYSNQGRAVEAFF.

The chain couples TRBV6-5 to TRBJ1-4; a possible D gene is TRBD1 (6 bases). The CDR3 sequence is 14 residues long. With 2 bases removed from V and 9 bases from J, the gap between germline ends came to 13 bases. Germline V CDR1 and CDR2: MNHEY, SVGAGI. The DNA of the CDR3 is TGTGCCAGCAGTTACACTCGACAGGAGAAAAAACTGTTTTTT. As protein: CASSYTRQEKKLFF.

The chain carries TRBV13 and TRBJ1-4; 8 nucleotides line up with TRBD1. This CDR3 comprises 14 residues. Germline CDR1 PRHDT, CDR2 FYEKMQ (reference sequence). Germline trimming cut 5 bases from V and 8 bases from J; bases unmatched to any gene: 7. The CDR3 region has the DNA TGTGCCAGCAGCCGGCAGGGGGCGGGCGAAAAACTGTTTTTT. Its translation: CASSRQGAGEKLFF.

J is TRBJ2-7 and V is TRBV7-9; D might be TRBD2 (6 bases). The germline V gene encodes CDR1 SEHNR and CDR2 FQNEAQ (reference sequence). V lost 1 base to trimming and J lost 6 bases, with 7 bases between them. CDR3 size: 12 residues. This CDR3 reads CASSLGGAEQYF. In DNA form, the CDR3 reads TGTGCCAGCAGCTTAGGCGGGGCCGAGCAGTACTTC.

The chain couples TRBV11-3 to TRBJ2-1, with 8 bases fitting TRBD2. Trimming took 3 bases from V and 0 from J; bases not matched to a gene: 1. Germline-derived CDR1 and CDR2 are SGHNT and YENEEA. The CDR3 has 15 residues. For the CDR3, the DNA is TGTGCCAGCAGCTTCCGGGGGGGCTCCTACAATGAGCAGTTCTTC. Its protein product is CASSFRGGSYNEQFF.

The sample holds one count of this clone. The CDR3 region has the DNA TGCGCCAGCAGCTTACCGGGACTCAGCATGAACACTGAAGCTTTCTTT. Its protein product is CASSLPGLSMNTEAFF. The chain uses TRBV5-1 and TRBJ1-1; the D gene is possibly TRBD1 (5 bases). With 2 bases removed from V and 0 bases from J, the gap between germline ends came to 14 bases. Germline V CDR1 and CDR2: SGHRS, YFSETQ. CDR3 size: 16 residues.

The rearrangement joins TRBV4-1 to TRBJ1-4, with a tentative D call TRBD1 (6 bases). The V end lost 8 bases, the J end lost 7 bases, and 17 bases lay between the germline ends. This CDR3 is built from 14 residues. Germline V CDR1 and CDR2: MGHRA, YSYEKL. CDR3 nucleotide sequence: TGCGCCAGCGGGAGGGGGGACAAACCTGAAAAACTGTTTTTT. It translates to CASGRGDKPEKLFF.

The genes are TRBV10-3 and TRBJ2-5; 12 nucleotides align to TRBD2. After removal of 3 bases from V and 2 bases from J, the junction contained 7 bases not matched to a gene. This CDR3 spans 17 amino acids. Germline V gives CDR1 ENHRY, CDR2 SYGVKD. For the CDR3, the DNA is TGTGCCATCAGTGACCCGACTAGCGGGGGACCGCAAGAGACCCAGTACTTC. It specifies CAISDPTSGGPQETQYF.

CDR3 coding DNA: TGTGCCAGCAGCCAAGGCCCCCCCAGGGGGCCGAATGAAAAACTGTTTTTT. Protein: CASSQGPPRGPNEKLFF. The chain is built from TRBV4-2 and TRBJ1-4; 8 bases are a match to TRBD1. The CDR3 has 17 residues. The germline gives CDR1 LGHNA, CDR2 YNFKEQ. V was clipped by 1 base and J by 5 bases; unmatched bases: 9.

The gene calls are TRBV6-5 and TRBJ2-2; D possibly corresponds to TRBD2 (5 bases). Trimming cost V 5 bases and J 6 bases, with 16 bases left between them. CDR3 size: 15 residues. Germline-derived CDR1 and CDR2 are MNHEY and SVGAGI. CDR3 sequence: CASSPRGTRAGELFF. CDR3 in DNA: TGTGCCAGCAGTCCCCGGGGAACTCGGGCCGGGGAGCTGTTTTTT.

The V call is TRBV6-5, the J call TRBJ1-2; 7 nucleotides line up with TRBD1. Germline V lookup: CDR1 MNHEY, CDR2 SVGAGI. The CDR3 covers 12 residues. Trimming removed 10 bases from V and 5 bases from J; junction bases left unmatched: 7. DNA for the CDR3: TGTGCCATACAGGGGAGTAAGTATGGCTACACCTTC. Translated, it gives CAIQGSKYGYTF.

The CDR3 DNA sequence: TGTGCCAGCAGCACGTACCGGACAGGGGGAACAGATACGCAGTATTTT. This sequence encodes CASSTYRTGGTDTQYF. This chain uses TRBV3-1 (or the pseudogene TRBV3-2) with TRBJ2-3; 10 nucleotides line up with TRBD1. Losses at the gene ends were 5 bases for V and 3 bases for J; bases not matched to a gene: 8. Germline-derived CDR1 and CDR2 are LGHDT and YNNKEL (reference sequence). This CDR3 spans 16 amino acids.

The V call is TRBV15, the J call TRBJ1-1; D not resolved. Per germline, CDR1 LNHNV and CDR2 YYDKDF (reference sequence). The V and J ends lost 6 bases and 0 bases respectively, with 20 bases between them. The CDR3 is 17 residues long. The CDR3 coding sequence is TGTGCCACCAGGCCTATGTCCGGGGTAGGAGTGAACACTGAAGCTTTCTTT. Amino acid sequence: CATRPMSGVGVNTEAFF.

The chain combines TRBV5-4 with TRBJ1-1; TRBD1 is a possible D gene (5 bases). Trimming shortened V by 4 bases and J by 5 bases, and 18 bases separated the two germline ends. The germline V gene encodes CDR1 SGHNT and CDR2 YYREEE (reference sequence). This CDR3 is 15 amino acids long. The CDR3 sequence: CASSAAGRGKTEAFF. For the CDR3, the DNA is TGTGCCAGCAGCGCCGCCGGGAGGGGTAAAACTGAAGCTTTCTTT.

The genes are TRBV28 and TRBJ1-2; 10 bases line up with TRBD1. Germline assignment: CDR1 MDHEN and CDR2 SYDVKM. The CDR3 sequence is 14 residues long. V shed 5 bases, J shed 2 bases, and the junction held 2 bases outside the gene matches. The CDR3 sequence is CASSTGQGNYGYTF. The DNA of the CDR3 is TGTGCCAGCAGTACGGGACAGGGGAACTATGGCTACACCTTC.

The chain uses TRBV18 and TRBJ2-7; D perhaps matches TRBD2 (5 bases). CDR1 is KGHSH and CDR2 is LQKENI in the germline V gene. The V and J ends lost 0 bases and 0 bases respectively, with 15 bases between them. This CDR3 is 17 amino acids long. This CDR3 is CASSPPGVARLSYEQYF. The CDR3 region has the DNA TGTGCCAGCTCACCACCGGGAGTTGCCCGACTCTCCTACGAGCAGTACTTC.

V gene TRBV19 combines with J gene TRBJ1-2; the D is unclear. Germline CDR1 LNHDA, CDR2 SQIVND (reference sequence). This CDR3 has 12 residues. The V gene lost 7 bases and the J gene lost 8 bases, with 14 bases spanning the gap. The CDR3 region is CASNTGEGGYTF. Written as DNA, the CDR3 is TGTGCCAGTAATACTGGGGAGGGAGGCTACACCTTC.

This chain connects TRBV30 to TRBJ1-5; TRBD1 aligns across 11 bases. The J segment lost 4 bases and the V segment lost 5 bases, leaving 10 bases of the junction unmatched. This CDR3 has 16 residues. Germline assignment: CDR1 GTSNPN and CDR2 SVGIG (reference sequence). The CDR3 DNA sequence: TGTGCCTGGGAGGGGTCGGGGGACAGGGGGAATCAGCCCCAGCATTTT. It encodes CAWEGSGDRGNQPQHF.

V and J are TRBV6-2 or TRBV6-3 and TRBJ1-1; a possible D gene is TRBD1 (5 bases). Trimming removed 4 bases from V and 4 bases from J, with 19 bases in between. The germline V gene encodes CDR1 MNHEY and CDR2 SVGEGT. The CDR3 has 16 amino acids. The chain's CDR3 is CASSSQRTLRGTEAFF. CDR3 bases: TGTGCCAGCAGTTCCCAACGGACCTTAAGGGGCACTGAAGCTTTCTTT.

This clone has just a few counts. The chain is built from TRBV11-3 and TRBJ1-3; no definite D call. CDR1 is SGHNT, CDR2 YENEEA, per germline. V gave up 0 bases and J gave up 7 bases, with 7 bases separating them. The CDR3 loop spans 13 amino acids. CDR3 nucleotide sequence: TGTGCCAGCAGCTTAGAACAGAAGAACACCATATATTTT. Protein product: CASSLEQKNTIYF. Together with reference TRBV11-3 and TRBJ1-3, the CDR3 gives the full variable domain: EAGVVQSPRYKIIEKKQPVAFWCNPISGHNTLYWYLQNLGQGPELLIRYENEEAVDDSQLPKDRFSAERLKGVDSTLKIQPAELGDSAVYLCASSLEQKNTIYFGEGSWLTVV.

This chain connects TRBV5-1 to TRBJ2-3; TRBD2 is a possible D gene (6 bases). Germline lookup yields CDR1 SGHRS and CDR2 YFSETQ. The V end was cut by 5 bases, the J end by 1 base, with 20 bases between. The CDR3 is 17 amino acids. The CDR3 protein is CASRRVGGSGRTDTQYF. The CDR3 DNA reads as TGCGCCAGCAGGCGAGTTGGGGGGAGCGGACGCACAGATACGCAGTATTTT.

The chain combines TRBV4-1 with TRBJ1-1, with 10 bases aligning to TRBD1. J lost 1 base, V lost 4 bases, and 9 bases had no gene match. Germline V gene data show CDR1 as MGHRA and CDR2 as YSYEKL. This CDR3 contains 17 residues. The chain's CDR3 is CASSPSTGGAGNTEAFF. DNA of the CDR3: TGCGCCAGCAGCCCTTCGACAGGGGGCGCGGGGAACACTGAAGCTTTCTTT.

This chain links TRBV7-8 with TRBJ2-7, with 8 bases fitting TRBD1. V was clipped by 8 bases and J by 3 bases; unmatched bases: 9. The V gene's germline CDR1 is SGHVS and CDR2 FQNEAQ. CDR3 length: 14 amino acids. The CDR3 coding sequence is TGTGCCAGCGAACCAGGGGGCAGTAACTACGAGCAGTACTTC. Protein product: CASEPGGSNYEQYF. Full variable domain (rest looked up from reference TRBV7-8 and TRBJ2-7): GAGVSQSPRYKVAKRGQDVALRCDPISGHVSLFWYQQALGQGPEFLTYFQNEAQLDKSGLPSDRFFAERPEGSVSTLKIQRTQQEDSAVYLCASEPGGSNYEQYFGPGTRLTVT.